One sample yielded the 27 T cell receptor beta chains listed below, sequenced in a study of T cells in localized non-small cell lung cancer. Method: immunoSEQ multiplex PCR; TCRdb's copy keeps in-frame clones and lacks some. The repertoire holds about 35,000 clones, with under 95% as singletons. The sequenced sample was peripheral blood mononuclear cells, obtained before any cancer treatment. These receptors all come from a female donor over 55 with stage II lung adenocarcinoma.

CDR3 residues: CASSVESGVAFF. The CDR3 coding sequence is TGTGCCAGCAGTGTGGAGTCCGGGGTAGCTTTCTTT. The V and J genes are TRBV2 and TRBJ1-1, with no clear D. CDR1 SNHLY and CDR2 FYNNEI come from the germline V gene. The ends were cut back, 4 bases at V and 10 bases at J, with 13 bases in the middle. The CDR3 totals 12 residues.

This rearrangement joins TRBV4-2 to TRBJ2-3; 9 bases map to TRBD2. J was trimmed by 5 bases and V by 0 bases; bases with no gene match: 6. CDR1 and CDR2 from the germline V gene are LGHNA and YNFKEQ. CDR3 length equals 16 residues. For the CDR3, the DNA is TGTGCCAGCAGCCAAGATATAGCGGGGGCAGGAGATACGCAGTATTTT. Amino acid sequence: CASSQDIAGAGDTQYF.

To note about this clone: This same CDR3 is encoded by further DNA sequences in the sample. The chain has TRBV19 and TRBJ1-4; tentatively, D is TRBD1 (6 bases). V gave up 10 bases and J gave up 7 bases, with 16 bases separating them. The CDR3 contains 13 residues. CDR1 is LNHDA, CDR2 SQIVND, per germline (reference sequence). CDR3: CATTTGYGEKLFF. CDR3 coding DNA: TGTGCCACCACCACAGGGTACGGTGAAAAACTGTTTTTT.

The rearrangement uses TRBV7-2 and TRBJ2-5, with D hard to call. The J call is doubtful: the DNA matches TRBJ2-7 better. The germline V gene encodes CDR1 SGHTA and CDR2 FQGNSA. The CDR3 is 14 amino acids. The CDR3 is CASSYRSSSYEQYF. The CDR3 DNA reads as TGTGCCAGCAGCTATCGATCGAGCTCCTACGAGCAGTACTTC.

V gene TRBV27 combines with J gene TRBJ2-1, with TRBD1 identical over 12 bases. CDR3 length: 14 amino acids. With 4 bases clipped from V and 9 bases from J, the junction kept 4 bases outside the gene matches. CDR1 and CDR2 from the germline V gene are MNHEY and SMNVEV (reference sequence). CDR3: CASSWDRGLTEQFF. The CDR3 nucleotides read TGTGCCAGCAGTTGGGACAGGGGGCTGACTGAGCAGTTCTTC.

This chain links TRBV20-1 with TRBJ1-1; D gene ambiguous. V lost 0 bases and J 6 bases, leaving 2 bases between the germline ends. The germline CDR1 and CDR2 sequences are DFQATT and SNEGSKA (reference sequence). This CDR3 spans 10 amino acids. CDR3: CSAREAEAFF. The CDR3 DNA reads TGCAGTGCTAGAGAAGCTGAAGCTTTCTTT.

The rearrangement uses TRBV5-6 and TRBJ1-4, with 9 bases lining up with TRBD1. The CDR3 totals 16 residues. Losses at the gene ends were 2 bases for V and 3 bases for J; bases not matched to a gene: 5. Germline assignment: CDR1 SGHDT and CDR2 YYEEEE. CDR3 DNA sequence: TGTGCCAGCAGCTTCGGACAGGGGTTCTCTAATGAAAAACTGTTTTTT. Translated: CASSFGQGFSNEKLFF.

The chain recombines TRBV6-5 with TRBJ2-1; D gene unclear. The germline V and J ends were trimmed by 1 base and 0 bases, with 10 bases remaining between them. Germline assignment: CDR1 MNHEY and CDR2 SVGAGI. The CDR3 sequence is 16 residues long. The CDR3 nucleotides are TGTGCCAGCAGTTACTTGCGCTTCAGCTCCTACAATGAGCAGTTCTTC. It codes for CASSYLRFSSYNEQFF.

The CDR3: CASRKTGSRPQHF. CDR3 in DNA: TGTGCCAGCAGGAAGACAGGTAGTCGGCCCCAGCATTTT. The V call is TRBV6-5, the J call TRBJ1-5, with D perhaps TRBD1 (6 bases). Germline V lookup: CDR1 MNHEY, CDR2 SVGAGI. The V and J ends lost 6 bases and 9 bases respectively, with 15 bases between them. The CDR3 length is 13 residues.

The rearrangement joins TRBV10-3 to TRBJ2-7, with 7 nucleotides matching TRBD2. V was clipped by 10 bases and J by 5 bases; unmatched bases: 8. This CDR3 is built from 12 residues. Germline V gene lookup returns CDR1 ENHRY and CDR2 SYGVKD. CDR3 nucleotides: TGTGCCACCAGACTAGCTTCCAACGAGCAGTACTTC. Protein product: CATRLASNEQYF.

The chain has TRBV30 and TRBJ2-7; TRBD2 might be the D (6 bases). Per germline, CDR1 GTSNPN and CDR2 SVGIG (reference sequence). Trimming took off 7 bases at V and 4 bases at J, with 11 bases between the two ends. CDR3 length: 11 residues. In DNA, the CDR3 is TGTGCCTCGGCGGGGTCGTACGAGCAGTACTTC. Encoded protein: CASAGSYEQYF.

The chain uses TRBV5-1 and TRBJ1-5; D is unresolved. The CDR3 has 15 amino acids. Germline loops: CDR1 SGHRS, CDR2 YFSETQ. V was trimmed by 0 bases and J by 2 bases, leaving 9 bases between them. The CDR3 sequence: CASSLGTVGNQPQHF. CDR3 nucleotides: TGCGCCAGCAGCTTGGGGACCGTTGGCAATCAGCCCCAGCATTTT.

This clone was picked up one time. V usage is TRBV30 and J usage is TRBJ2-7; TRBD1 aligns across 7 bases. The CDR3 is 13 amino acids. V shed 2 bases, J shed 5 bases, and the junction held 6 bases outside the gene matches. Germline V gene sequence: CDR1 GTSNPN, CDR2 SVGIG (reference sequence). CDR3 nucleotides: TGTGCCTGGAGTTTGGGACAGTCTAACGAGCAGTACTTC. This sequence encodes CAWSLGQSNEQYF.

The chain links TRBV30 to TRBJ2-3; 7 bases match TRBD1. CDR1 is GTSNPN and CDR2 is SVGIG in the germline V gene (reference sequence). The CDR3 runs 14 residues. J lost 5 bases, V lost 2 bases, and 7 bases had no gene match. In DNA form, the CDR3 reads TGTGCCTGGAGTAAAGGGGGCTGGGGAGATACGCAGTATTTT. This codes for CAWSKGGWGDTQYF.

The chain joins TRBV10-3 to TRBJ2-2, with D hard to call. The CDR3 is made up of 13 amino acids. The germline gives CDR1 ENHRY, CDR2 SYGVKD. Trimming stripped 10 bases from V and 0 bases from J, with 9 bases between. CDR3 DNA: TGTGCCACCACGGTACCGAACACCGGGGAGCTGTTTTTT. Protein sequence: CATTVPNTGELFF.

The chain carries TRBV9 and TRBJ1-4; 7 positions agree with TRBD1. Germline assignment: CDR1 SGDLS and CDR2 YYNGEE. The CDR3 loop spans 17 amino acids. J was trimmed by 0 bases and V by 4 bases; bases with no gene match: 9. CDR3 coding DNA: TGTGCCAGCAGCCTGGGGGACAGTCCTACAACTAATGAAAAACTGTTTTTT. This encodes CASSLGDSPTTNEKLFF.

The genes are TRBV27 and TRBJ2-2; possibly TRBD2 for D (6 bases). The CDR3 sequence is 15 residues long. V was trimmed by 1 base and J by 1 base, leaving 7 bases between them. In germline, CDR1 is MNHEY, CDR2 SMNVEV (reference sequence). The DNA of the CDR3 is TGTGCCAGCAGTTTATGGGGAGGGAACACCGGGGAGCTGTTTTTT. It yields the protein CASSLWGGNTGELFF.

J is TRBJ2-7 and V is TRBV6-1, with 9 bases lining up with TRBD1. V was clipped by 7 bases and J by 2 bases; unmatched bases: 6. The CDR3 covers 14 residues. Germline V gene lookup returns CDR1 MNHNS and CDR2 SASEGT. The CDR3 region is CASTVQGAPYEQYF. CDR3 sequence (DNA): TGTGCCAGCACCGTACAGGGGGCACCCTACGAGCAGTACTTC.

This chain links TRBV4-1 with TRBJ1-5; D might be TRBD1 (6 bases). Trimming shortened V by 4 bases and J by 2 bases, and 9 bases separated the two germline ends. There are 14 residues in the CDR3. CDR1 and CDR2 from the germline V gene are MGHRA and YSYEKL. CDR3 coding DNA: TGCGCCAGCAGCCGAGCAGGGGGCAATCAGCCCCAGCATTTT. This codes for CASSRAGGNQPQHF.

The V call is TRBV5-3, the J call TRBJ1-1, with a possible D match to TRBD1 (5 bases). TRBV5-3 is treated as an ORF (open reading frame) with a function not yet certain. V lost 3 bases to trimming and J lost 1 base, with 13 bases between them. CDR3 length: 15 residues. This CDR3 is CARSCCQGPNTEAFF. The CDR3 nucleotides read TGTGCCAGAAGCTGTTGTCAGGGACCGAACACTGAAGCTTTCTTT.

This chain uses TRBV4-1 with TRBJ2-7; 9 nucleotides line up with TRBD1. In germline, CDR1 is MGHRA, CDR2 YSYEKL. The CDR3 loop spans 14 amino acids. The V segment lost 5 bases and the J segment 5 bases; nucleotides outside the gene matches: 7. The CDR3, as DNA: TGCGCCAGCAGCTTTGGACAGGGGCGGGACGAGCAGTACTTC. Protein sequence: CASSFGQGRDEQYF.

The chain carries TRBV5-1 and TRBJ2-1; D is possibly TRBD2 (6 bases). The CDR3 is 16 residues long. V was cut by 4 bases and J by 7 bases, with 21 bases left in between. CDR1 is SGHRS and CDR2 is YFSETQ in the germline V gene. The CDR3 DNA reads as TGCGCCAGCAGCCCACGACAGCGCGGGAATTTAAATGAGCAGTTCTTC. Translation gives CASSPRQRGNLNEQFF.

The V gene is TRBV21-1, the J gene TRBJ1-1; the table's D call, TRBD1, was not checked against the DNA. TRBV21-1 is reported as a pseudogene. The CDR3 is 16 residues long. CDR3 protein: CASSKDIHGRMTEAFF. The CDR3 bases are TGTGCCAGCAGCAAAGATATCCATGGCAGGATGACTGAAGCTTTCTTT.

V gene TRBV2 combines with J gene TRBJ1-2; 7 nucleotides line up with TRBD1. This CDR3 has 12 amino acids. V lost 7 bases, J lost 4 bases, and 3 bases stayed unmatched. The germline CDR1 and CDR2 sequences are SNHLY and FYNNEI. CDR3 nucleotides: TGTGCCAGCATCAGACAGGGCTATGGCTACACCTTC. Translation: CASIRQGYGYTF.

The genes are TRBV28 and TRBJ2-7, with D maybe TRBD1 (5 bases). V lost 1 base, J lost 5 bases, and 15 bases lay in between. CDR1 and CDR2 (germline): MDHEN, SYDVKM. This CDR3 is built from 15 residues. As DNA, the CDR3 is TGTGCCAGCAGTTTATCGGCCCCCAGGGTGGACGAGCAGTACTTC. This gives the protein CASSLSAPRVDEQYF.

This chain links TRBV7-9 with TRBJ2-3, with 10 positions matching TRBD2. This CDR3 has 16 amino acids. The V and J ends lost 1 base and 3 bases, in that order; junction bases with no gene match: 4. In germline, CDR1 is SEHNR, CDR2 FQNEAQ (reference sequence). The CDR3 nucleotides are TGTGCCAGCAGCTTAGGCCCTAGCGGGAGTACAGATACGCAGTATTTT. It yields the protein CASSLGPSGSTDTQYF.

The gene calls are TRBV5-4 and TRBJ1-3, with 8 bases lining up with TRBD1. Germline V gives CDR1 SGHNT, CDR2 YYREEE (reference sequence). J lost 0 bases, V lost 9 bases, and 8 bases had no gene match. The CDR3 is made up of 15 amino acids. The CDR3 is CATFRTGYSGNTIYF. The CDR3 DNA is TGTGCCACCTTTCGGACAGGGTACTCTGGAAACACCATATATTTT.